Listed here are 20 T cell receptor beta chains from one sample, sequenced in a study of regulatory T cells in long-lasting Graves disease. The TCR beta library used iRepertoire HTBI primers with Arm-PCR amplification of CDR3. TCRdb re-called the multiplex PCR reads through MiXCR, storing one row per CDR3 protein. The sample lists 400,000 to 500,000 distinct CDR3 sequences, under 25% seen once, with roughly 8% in the top ten. Time point in this sample: persistent/refractory GD, antithyroid drugs over 5 years with positive TRAb. The authors made the TCR library using RNA they extracted from PBMCs. The sequencing here drew on peripheral blood mononuclear cells (PBMCs), taken when the disease was refractory, from a patient treated with antithyroid drugs. These receptors all stem from a female donor with Graves disease.

This sequence joins TRBV19 and TRBJ2-7; D is uncertain. The CDR3 is 15 amino acids. Germline V lookup: CDR1 LNHDA, CDR2 SQIVND (reference sequence). V lost 5 bases to trimming and J lost 0 bases, with 14 bases between them. CDR3 sequence: CASSSLPVFSYEQYF. CDR3 bases: TGTGCCAGTAGTTCCCTTCCAGTCTTCTCCTACGAGCAGTACTTC.

The chain combines TRBV7-8 with TRBJ2-2; D may be TRBD1 (5 bases). This CDR3 has 13 amino acids. Germline V CDR1 and CDR2: SGHVS, FQNEAQ. Trimming pared 6 bases from V and 4 bases from J, leaving 9 bases between. DNA of the CDR3: TGTGCCAGCAGATTTGACAGCACCGGGGAGCTGTTTTTT. Protein product: CASRFDSTGELFF.

This chain connects TRBV24-1 to TRBJ2-5; D assignment may be TRBD1 or TRBD2 (5 bases each). The CDR3 runs 17 residues. Trimming took 1 base from V and 2 from J, leaving 16 bases between them. Germline CDR1 is KGHDR and CDR2 is SFDVKD. The CDR3 reads CATSDFESGQSQETQYF. CDR3 in DNA: TGTGCCACCAGTGATTTCGAGAGCGGACAAAGTCAAGAGACCCAGTACTTC.

The chain carries TRBV11-2 and TRBJ2-1; no firm D call. This CDR3 is 15 amino acids long. In germline, CDR1 is SGHAT, CDR2 FQNNGV. V was cut by 0 bases and J by 9 bases, with 15 bases left in between. The CDR3 DNA sequence: TGTGCCAGCAGCTTAGAAAGTGGTGGTGTAGCTGAGCAGTTCTTC. It translates to CASSLESGGVAEQFF.

This clonotype was counted at least ten times. V usage is TRBV28 and J usage is TRBJ1-2; TRBD1 is a possible D gene (6 bases). Germline CDR1 is MDHEN and CDR2 is SYDVKM. Between the trimmed V and J ends, which lost 8 bases and 5 bases, there was a span of 18 bases. The CDR3 has 14 residues. In DNA, the CDR3 is TGTGCCAGCCGCCCAGGGGCAATGGGGTATGGCTACACCTTC. Translated: CASRPGAMGYGYTF.

The sample holds many counts of this clonotype. V usage is TRBV28 and J usage is TRBJ2-7; D is unresolved. This CDR3 contains 16 residues. Trimming took 4 bases from V and 6 from J, leaving 22 bases between them. Germline lookup yields CDR1 MDHEN and CDR2 SYDVKM. The CDR3 sequence is CASSSLKVAGSGEQYF. The CDR3 DNA sequence: TGTGCCAGCAGTTCCCTTAAGGTAGCCGGATCAGGCGAGCAGTACTTC.

At least ten counts were recorded for this clonotype. This chain uses TRBV2 with TRBJ2-5; D gene unclear. The germline V gene encodes CDR1 SNHLY and CDR2 FYNNEI. CDR3 size: 14 residues. V was pared by 6 bases and J by 4 bases, with 15 bases between. The CDR3 here is CASSIRVAGETQYF. The CDR3 nucleotides read TGTGCCAGCAGCATCCGGGTCGCCGGAGAGACCCAGTACTTC.

This clonotype occurred many times. The chain joins TRBV19 to TRBJ2-7, with D possibly being TRBD2 (5 bases). The length of the CDR3 is 14 residues. V was shortened by 4 bases and J by 5 bases, with 15 bases between the two germline ends. The germline gives CDR1 LNHDA, CDR2 SQIVND (reference sequence). CDR3: CASSNAGLPHEQYF. The CDR3 nucleotides are TGTGCCAGTAGTAATGCAGGACTCCCCCACGAGCAGTACTTC.

This clonotype was seen repeatedly, ten times or more. The gene calls are TRBV2 and TRBJ2-7; no definite D call. Germline CDR1 is SNHLY and CDR2 is FYNNEI. The CDR3 extends over 15 amino acids. Trimming removed 4 bases at V and 5 bases at J, with 18 bases between. The CDR3 reads CASSGHGPTRNEQYF. The CDR3 region has the DNA TGTGCCAGCAGTGGTCACGGACCTACCAGAAACGAGCAGTACTTC.

With regard to this clonotype: A much larger clonotype is one base distant, so this may be a read error. This rearrangement joins TRBV27 to TRBJ1-1; 7 bases line up with TRBD1. Germline-derived CDR1 and CDR2 are MNHEY and SMNVEV (reference sequence). The CDR3 contains 13 residues. V shed 8 bases, J shed 10 bases, and the junction held 13 bases outside the gene matches. CDR3 DNA sequence: TGTGCCAGCGGTTCGGGGACAGACATGGTAGCTTTCTTT. It is translated as CASGSGTDMVAFF.

This clonotype appeared many times. The chain combines TRBV30 with TRBJ1-1; possible D gene TRBD1, 6 bases. Deletions cut 0 bases from V and 4 bases from J, with 15 bases between. The CDR3 totals 15 residues. Germline V gene lookup returns CDR1 GTSNPN and CDR2 SVGIG (reference sequence). This CDR3 reads CAWSVLQGVSTEAFF. CDR3 coding DNA: TGTGCCTGGAGTGTATTACAGGGAGTTAGCACTGAAGCTTTCTTT.

This clonotype has a count of ten or more. The chain links TRBV5-1 to TRBJ1-1, with D perhaps TRBD1 (6 bases). CDR3 length: 16 amino acids. CDR1 is SGHRS and CDR2 is YFSETQ in the germline V gene. Trimming shortened V by 2 bases and J by 3 bases, and 17 bases separated the two germline ends. As DNA, the CDR3 is TGCGCCAGCAGCTTACAGGGTCGGATGGGGGACACTGAAGCTTTCTTT. It codes for CASSLQGRMGDTEAFF.

This chain joins TRBV7-2 and TRBJ1-4; D is unresolved. V was trimmed by 1 base and J by 8 bases, leaving 14 bases between them. Germline CDR1 SGHTA, CDR2 FQGNSA. The CDR3 is 15 residues long. DNA for the CDR3: TGTGCCAGCAGCTTAGGGCTTGGAGGGAGGGAAAAACTGTTTTTT. This codes for CASSLGLGGREKLFF.

This clonotype was found a few times. This chain joins TRBV6-1 and TRBJ1-5; TRBD1 is a possible D gene (5 bases). Trimming cost V 5 bases and J 9 bases, with 17 bases left between them. This CDR3 region has 14 residues. Germline assignment: CDR1 MNHNS and CDR2 SASEGT. This chain's CDR3 is CASSPGRGTGPQHF. The CDR3 region has the DNA TGTGCCAGCAGTCCGGGTCGGGGGACGGGGCCCCAGCATTTT.

This clonotype was detected only a few times. The rearrangement joins TRBV20-1 to TRBJ2-7; TRBD2 might be the D (5 bases). In germline, CDR1 is DFQATT, CDR2 SNEGSKA (reference sequence). Trimming pared 2 bases from V and 0 bases from J, leaving 14 bases between. The CDR3 contains 15 residues. The CDR3 here is CSARTAGTRSYEQYF. CDR3 in DNA: TGCAGTGCTAGAACGGCGGGTACCCGCTCCTACGAGCAGTACTTC.

The rearrangement joins TRBV20-1 to TRBJ2-5, with TRBD1 matching 8 bases. Trimming cost V 0 bases and J 5 bases; bases outside gene matches: 8. CDR1 and CDR2 from the germline V gene are DFQATT and SNEGSKA (reference sequence). This CDR3 is 15 amino acids long. CDR3: CSARDLQGAWETQYF. DNA for the CDR3: TGCAGTGCTAGAGATCTCCAGGGGGCGTGGGAGACCCAGTACTTC.

Points on this clonotype: An end of the junction does not agree with germline; a read error may underlie this. The chain uses TRBV29-1 and TRBJ1-1; D remains unclear. Germline CDR1 and CDR2: SQVTM and ANQGSEA. The CDR3 has 14 amino acids. As DNA, the CDR3 is TGCAGCGTCTTCGACGGGCGATTGAACACTGCAGCTTTCTTT. Its protein is CSVFDGRLNTAAFF.

This chain uses TRBV19 with TRBJ1-2; the match to TRBD1 covers 7 bases. Germline V gene sequence: CDR1 LNHDA, CDR2 SQIVND (reference sequence). There are 15 residues in the CDR3. The trim removed 6 bases at V and 4 bases at J, leaving 11 bases unmatched. The CDR3 DNA sequence: TGTGCCAGTAGACCCAGGGGGATCTCTGTCTATGGCTACACCTTC. Translation: CASRPRGISVYGYTF.

This clonotype turned up a few times. The CDR3: CAWSVLQGNQPQHF. The CDR3 DNA follows: TGTGCCTGGAGTGTATTACAAGGGAATCAGCCCCAGCATTTT. The chain combines TRBV30 with TRBJ1-5; D is undetermined. V lost 0 bases and J lost 4, with 10 bases in between. Germline CDR1 GTSNPN, CDR2 SVGIG (reference sequence). The CDR3 spans 14 residues.

This clonotype appeared many times. The chain has TRBV11-2 and TRBJ1-5, with D perhaps matching TRBD1 (5 bases). The CDR3 is 13 residues long. CDR1 is SGHAT and CDR2 is FQNNGV in the germline V gene. The V and J ends lost 1 base and 9 bases respectively, with 10 bases between them. This chain's CDR3 is CASSLARDAPQHF. The CDR3 DNA follows: TGTGCCAGCAGCTTAGCGAGGGACGCGCCCCAGCATTTT.